The clone carrying this T cell receptor beta chain was recorded many times. Its target is unknown. The data belong to a study of T-cell memory formation after mild COVID-19. The germline CDR1 and CDR2 sequences are SGHRS and YFSETQ. The CDR3 contains 14 residues. V lost 3 bases and J 1 base, leaving 10 bases between the germline ends. TCRdb recomputed calls from the 5' RACE reads with MiXCR, one row per CDR3 protein. The table has some 330,000 distinct CDR3 sequences, 20% to 25% seen once; the top ten hold 9.5% to 15%. Study-level points and caveats: Contracting CD4+ clones were located mainly in CM and EM, and CD8+ clones in EMRA.

V and J are TRBV5-1 and TRBJ2-5; perhaps TRBD1 as D (6 bases). This receptor was identified in an adult woman who had mild COVID-19 (a few samples of this study predate the infection). Cell type and time point are not known. Sequences were obtained from PBMCs or a T cell subset sorted from them (not recorded which). The CDR3 loop is CASSYGQTQETQYF. CDR3 in DNA: TGCGCCAGCAGCTACGGACAGACCCAAGAGACCCAGTACTTC.